These T cell receptor beta chains were read from a single sample in a study of beta chain features in type 1 diabetes. Clones were read by immunoSEQ multiplex PCR, and TCRdb kept only the in-frame ones, dropping some. This table has 130,000 to 150,000 clones, 48% appearing once. The sequencing input was Tregs from blood. The receptors stem from a man between 18 and 35 years old in good health. Each CDR3 is given with its conserved first and last residue. D genes are given only for firm matches. Rows give clone size only sometimes, using once, few, many, or a class for an expanded clone.

V	J	size	D	CDR3	DNA
TRBV7-9	TRBJ1-1	-	TRBD1	CASSSEGQSAFF	TGTGCCAGCAGTTCCGAGGGACAGTCAGCTTTCTTT
TRBV5-1	TRBJ2-1	few	-	CASSLLDSAQGGFF	TGCGCCAGCAGCTTACTGGACAGTGCCCAGGGGGGGTTCTTC
TRBV30	TRBJ2-7	-	-	CAWSGGGPYEQYF	TGTGCCTGGAGTGGGGGGGGCCCCTACGAGCAGTACTTC
TRBV12-1	TRBJ1-3	-	-	CASSFQGQAGRKNTIYF	TGTGCCAGCAGCTTTCAGGGACAGGCCGGCCGGAAAAACACCATATATTTT
TRBV7-9	TRBJ1-2	few	-	CATERGGGGGYTF	TGTGCCACCGAGAGGGGGGGAGGAGGCGGCTACACCTTC
TRBV23-1	TRBJ2-5	few	TRBD1	CASTRTGSETQYF	TGCGCCAGCACACGGACAGGGTCAGAGACCCAGTACTTC
TRBV7-9	TRBJ1-1	-	-	CASRVGGGSTEAFF	TGTGCCAGCAGGGTTGGGGGAGGTAGTACTGAAGCTTTCTTT
TRBV7-9	TRBJ2-3	few	TRBD2	CASSPAFGRGGSDTQYF	TGTGCCAGCAGCCCTGCGTTTGGGCGGGGGGGCTCGGATACGCAGTATTTT
TRBV23-1	TRBJ1-1	few	-	CASSQSDSLNTEAFF	TGCGCCAGCAGTCAATCGGACAGTTTGAACACTGAAGCTTTCTTT
TRBV7-2	TRBJ2-7	-	-	CASSFQPDTSYEQYF	TGTGCCAGCAGCTTCCAACCTGACACCTCCTACGAGCAGTACTTC
TRBV7-3	TRBJ2-2	few	-	CASSFRAGELFF	TGTGCCAGCAGCTTCCGGGCCGGGGAGCTGTTTTTT
TRBV30	TRBJ2-3	-	-	CAWGLSSTDTQYF	TGTGCCTGGGGACTGTCTAGCACAGATACGCAGTATTTT
TRBV2	TRBJ2-7	-	TRBD1	CASSDSWTGTLIEQYF	TGTGCCAGCAGCGACTCTTGGACAGGGACCTTGATCGAGCAGTACTTC
TRBV7-3	TRBJ1-1	-	TRBD1	CASSLGQTGGNTEAFF	TGTGCCAGCAGCTTAGGACAGACAGGGGGGAACACTGAAGCTTTCTTT
TRBV23-1	TRBJ2-5	few	-	CASSRPIGETQYF	TGCGCCAGCAGTCGCCCAATCGGGGAGACCCAGTACTTC
TRBV18	TRBJ2-7	-	TRBD1	CASSTGTENEQYF	TGTGCCAGCTCAACCGGGACAGAAAACGAGCAGTACTTC
TRBV4-2	TRBJ1-2	-	-	CASSRVLDSNYGYTF	TGTGCCAGCAGCCGGGTTTTGGACTCAAACTATGGCTACACCTTC
TRBV10-3	TRBJ2-1	-	TRBD2	CAIARGGRHNEQFF	TGTGCCATCGCTAGGGGCGGGAGACACAATGAGCAGTTCTTC
TRBV5-1	TRBJ2-7	few	TRBD1	CASSSQGTEQYF	TGCGCCAGCAGCTCACAGGGGACCGAGCAGTACTTC
TRBV2	TRBJ2-2	-	-	CASSGISGSGELFF	TGTGCCAGCAGTGGGATTAGTGGGAGCGGGGAGCTGTTTTTT
TRBV28	TRBJ2-7	-	-	CASSLTGLRGEQYF	TGTGCCAGCAGTTTGACGGGGCTCCGGGGGGAGCAGTACTTC
TRBV5-1	TRBJ1-6	-	TRBD1	CASSAPDRDYSPLHF	TGCGCCAGCAGCGCCCCGGACAGGGACTATTCACCCCTCCACTTT
TRBV5-4	TRBJ1-3	few	-	CASSLGIRDYTIYF	TGTGCCAGCAGCTTGGGCATCAGAGACTACACCATATATTTT
TRBV5-6	TRBJ1-1	-	-	CASQPFYGAEAFF	TGTGCCAGCCAACCTTTTTACGGGGCTGAAGCTTTCTTT
TRBV7-8	TRBJ1-6	-	TRBD1	CASSITGTGSSPLHF	TGTGCCAGCAGCATAACCGGGACAGGGAGCTCACCCCTCCACTTT
TRBV19	TRBJ1-5	-	TRBD1	CASTRTGGRQPQHF	TGTGCCAGTACCAGGACAGGGGGCCGTCAGCCCCAGCATTTT
TRBV7-2	TRBJ2-7	-	-	CASSLGRRRRLAREYEQYF	TGTGCCAGCAGCTTAGGGAGGAGGAGGCGATTAGCGAGAGAGTACGAGCAGTACTTC
TRBV4-2	TRBJ2-2	-	-	CASRGGAASTGELFF	TGTGCCAGCAGGGGGGGGGCGGCCAGCACCGGGGAGCTGTTTTTT
TRBV4-2	TRBJ2-1	-	-	CASSQKYSSYNEQFF	TGTGCCAGCAGCCAAAAGTACAGCTCCTACAATGAGCAGTTCTTC
TRBV2	TRBJ1-2	-	-	CASSDQGSYGYTF	TGTGCCAGCAGTGATCAAGGGAGCTATGGCTACACCTTC
TRBV7-3	TRBJ2-2	-	TRBD1	CASSGTGGGTGELFF	TGTGCCAGCAGCGGGACAGGGGGGGGAACCGGGGAGCTGTTTTTT
TRBV6-6	TRBJ1-4	-	TRBD1	CASMRGQYEKLFF	TGTGCCAGCATGAGGGGGCAGTATGAAAAACTGTTTTTT
TRBV5-1	TRBJ1-1	once	-	CASRPLTGQRNTKAFF	TGCGCCAGCAGACCTTTAACGGGACAAAGGAACACTAAAGCTTTCTTT
TRBV5-1	TRBJ2-1	-	TRBD1	CASREQGANEQFF	TGCGCCAGCCGTGAACAGGGGGCAAATGAGCAGTTCTTC
TRBV19	TRBJ2-7	-	-	CASSEQGSSYEQYF	TGTGCCAGTAGCGAACAGGGTAGCTCCTACGAGCAGTACTTC
TRBV28	TRBJ2-3	-	TRBD1	CASSSPGQAADTQYF	TGTGCCAGCAGTTCCCCGGGACAGGCAGCAGATACGCAGTATTTT
TRBV11-2	TRBJ2-2	-	TRBD2	CASMIMGGGVGELFF	TGTGCCAGCATGATTATGGGGGGGGGAGTCGGGGAGCTGTTTTTT
TRBV4-2	TRBJ2-4	-	TRBD1	CASSPTGVAKNIQYF	TGTGCCAGCAGCCCGACAGGGGTAGCCAAAAACATTCAGTACTTC
TRBV4-3	TRBJ2-7	-	-	CASSQTGEDYEQYF	TGCGCCAGCAGCCAAACAGGGGAGGACTACGAGCAGTACTTC
TRBV4-3	TRBJ2-2	-	TRBD2	CASSQRGASGAGELFF	TGCGCCAGCAGCCAGCGAGGCGCTAGCGGGGCCGGGGAGCTGTTTTTT
TRBV9	TRBJ2-7	few	TRBD1	CASSPGTVSYEQYF	TGTGCCAGCAGCCCCGGGACAGTCTCCTACGAGCAGTACTTC
TRBV27	TRBJ1-1	-	-	CASSFLSGNTEAFF	TGTGCCAGCAGTTTCCTCTCCGGGAACACTGAAGCTTTCTTT
TRBV7-2	TRBJ2-7	-	-	CASSRISAGAIYEQYF	TGTGCCAGCAGCCGGATTTCTGCGGGGGCCATCTACGAGCAGTACTTC
TRBV4-1	TRBJ2-3	-	-	CASSQDDGIYTDTQYF	TGCGCCAGCAGCCAAGATGACGGGATTTACACAGATACGCAGTATTTT
TRBV28	TRBJ1-5	-	-	CASSLYWGEGSNQPQHF	TGTGCCAGCAGTTTATATTGGGGAGAGGGAAGCAATCAGCCCCAGCATTTT
TRBV6-1	TRBJ1-2	once	-	CASSVGGGNYGYTF	TGTGCCAGCAGTGTGGGGGGAGGTAACTATGGCTACACCTTC
TRBV28	TRBJ2-4	few	-	CASSVTSGIQYF	TGTGCCAGCAGTGTTACATCAGGCATTCAGTACTTC